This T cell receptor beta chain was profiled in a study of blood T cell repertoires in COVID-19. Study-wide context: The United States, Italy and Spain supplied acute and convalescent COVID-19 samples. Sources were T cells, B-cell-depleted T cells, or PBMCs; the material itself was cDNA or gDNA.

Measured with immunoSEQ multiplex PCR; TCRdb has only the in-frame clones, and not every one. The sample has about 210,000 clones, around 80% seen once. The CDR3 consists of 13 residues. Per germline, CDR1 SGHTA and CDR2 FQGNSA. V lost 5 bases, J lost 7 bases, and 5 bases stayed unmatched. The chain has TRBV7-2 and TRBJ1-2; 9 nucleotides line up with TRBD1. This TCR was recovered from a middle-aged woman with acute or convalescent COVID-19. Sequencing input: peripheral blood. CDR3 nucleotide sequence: TGTGCCAGCAGCGCAACAGGGGGCGGTGGCTACACCTTC. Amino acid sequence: CASSATGGGGYTF.